These T cell receptor beta chains were read from a single sample in a study of cytomegalovirus exposure and HLA in healthy donors. The data were produced by immunoSEQ multiplex PCR, yet TCRdb's version contains in-frame clones alone and is incomplete. The table includes approximately 240,000 clones, approximately 80% detected once. What was sequenced was PBMCs. Receptors originate from a woman aged 40 to 50 in good health and CMV-seronegative. CDR3s include the opening cysteine and the closing phenylalanine or tryptophan. A D gene is named only where the DNA matches it firmly. Only part of the rows carry a size: once, few, many, or a class if the clone is expanded.

V: TRBV6-6
size: -
J: TRBJ1-2
D: -
DNA: TGTGCCAGCACCAACTCCGGGTACGGGGGAGGCTACACCTTC
CDR3: CASTNSGYGGGYTF

V: TRBV7-6
size: -
J: TRBJ1-3
D: TRBD1
DNA: TGTGCCAGCAGCTTATACTCGGGACAGGGGGCTGGTTCTGGAAACACCATATATTTT
CDR3: CASSLYSGQGAGSGNTIYF

V: TRBV9
size: -
J: TRBJ1-1
D: -
DNA: TGTGCCAGCAGCATAGGACCTAGGGGGACTGAAGCTTTCTTT
CDR3: CASSIGPRGTEAFF

V: TRBV5-1
size: -
J: TRBJ1-2
D: -
DNA: TGCGCCAGCAGCTCTACCGGGACGGGGGATGGCTACACCTTC
CDR3: CASSSTGTGDGYTF

V: TRBV19
size: -
J: TRBJ2-2
D: -
DNA: TGTGCCAGTTTCAGGGGTGCGGGTGGCACCGGGGAGCTGTTTTTT
CDR3: CASFRGAGGTGELFF

V: TRBV2
size: -
J: TRBJ1-5
D: TRBD1
DNA: TGTGCCACCCGGACAGGGAACGGCAATCAGCCCCAGCATTTT
CDR3: CATRTGNGNQPQHF

V: TRBV29-1
size: -
J: TRBJ2-7
D: TRBD1
DNA: TGCAGCGTAAGGACAGGAGCCTACGAGCAGTACTTC
CDR3: CSVRTGAYEQYF

V: TRBV29-1
size: once
J: TRBJ1-5
D: TRBD1
DNA: TGCAGCGTGAAGACAGGGACAGAAAATCAGCCCCAGCATTTT
CDR3: CSVKTGTENQPQHF

V: TRBV5-1
size: -
J: TRBJ2-3
D: TRBD1
DNA: TGCGCCAGCAGCTTGGGGACAGGGGAGACAGATACGCAGTATTTT
CDR3: CASSLGTGETDTQYF

V: TRBV29-1
size: -
J: TRBJ2-5
D: -
DNA: TGCAGCGTTGGAGGATTCCCAGAGACCCAGTACTTC
CDR3: CSVGGFPETQYF

V: TRBV9
size: -
J: TRBJ1-1
D: -
DNA: TGTGCCAGCAATAGGGCGGGGAACACTGAAGCTTTCTTT
CDR3: CASNRAGNTEAFF

V: TRBV29-1
size: -
J: TRBJ2-6
D: TRBD1
DNA: TGCAGCGTTGATTCCGGGACAGGGGGCGCTGGGGCCAACGTCCTGACTTTC
CDR3: CSVDSGTGGAGANVLTF

V: TRBV6-6
size: few
J: TRBJ2-7
D: TRBD1
DNA: TGTGCCAGCAGTTCGGGACAGTTCTCCGACGAGCAGTACTTC
CDR3: CASSSGQFSDEQYF

V: TRBV6-5
size: -
J: TRBJ1-1
D: -
DNA: TGTGCCAGCAGTCCCGGCCGGGAGGGGGTGCAAGCTTTCTTT
CDR3: CASSPGREGVQAFF

V: TRBV7-9
size: -
J: TRBJ2-3
D: TRBD2
DNA: TGTGCCAGCAGCACAACTAGCGGGGGGACAGATACGCAGTATTTT
CDR3: CASSTTSGGTDTQYF

V: TRBV2
size: -
J: TRBJ1-2
D: TRBD1
DNA: TGTGCCAGCAGTTTACAGGGGGCGAGCTATGGCTACACCTTC
CDR3: CASSLQGASYGYTF

V: TRBV14
size: few
J: TRBJ1-4
D: -
DNA: TGTGCCAGCAGCCATACCCTGTCTGGCCTGAATGAAAAACTGTTTTTT
CDR3: CASSHTLSGLNEKLFF

V: TRBV6-6
size: -
J: TRBJ2-1
D: TRBD2
DNA: TGTGCCAGCAGTTACCCTACCGGGGGGGCGCGCAATGAGCAGTTCTTC
CDR3: CASSYPTGGARNEQFF

V: TRBV28
size: -
J: TRBJ2-7
D: -
DNA: TGTGCCAGCAGACAAGACTTGGGTTTCTACGAGCAGTACTTC
CDR3: CASRQDLGFYEQYF

V: TRBV5-6
size: few
J: TRBJ2-6
D: -
DNA: TGTGCCAGCAGCGCGGGACCGAGGAGCTCTGGGGCCAACGTCCTGACTTTC
CDR3: CASSAGPRSSGANVLTF

V: TRBV11-3
size: -
J: TRBJ2-1
D: TRBD2
DNA: TGTGCCAGCAGCACCAGCGGGGGGTTCTACAATGAGCAGTTCTTC
CDR3: CASSTSGGFYNEQFF

V: TRBV2
size: -
J: TRBJ2-3
D: -
DNA: TGTGCCAGCAGTGAGGAAGCCGTCTTCATCGGGGCAGATACGCAGTATTTT
CDR3: CASSEEAVFIGADTQYF

V: TRBV13
size: -
J: TRBJ1-2
D: -
DNA: TGTGCCAGCAGCTCAGGACAAGGGGGTTGGGGCTACACCTTC
CDR3: CASSSGQGGWGYTF

V: TRBV14
size: once
J: TRBJ2-1
D: TRBD2
DNA: TGTGCCAGCAGCATAGCGGGGGGGCTGGGCCGGGAGCAGTTCTTC
CDR3: CASSIAGGLGREQFF

V: TRBV12-5
size: -
J: TRBJ1-5
D: TRBD1
DNA: TGTGCTAGTGGTAACCAGGGGGCCCAGCCCCAGCATTTT
CDR3: CASGNQGAQPQHF

V: TRBV5-5
size: -
J: TRBJ2-5
D: -
DNA: TGTGCCAGCAGCTTGGGGCCGAGGAGGGAGACCCAGTACTTC
CDR3: CASSLGPRRETQYF

V: TRBV4-3
size: few
J: TRBJ1-1
D: -
DNA: TGCGCCAGCAGCCAAGATAAACACCACCCCGGGTCTCTAGCTTTCTTT
CDR3: CASSQDKHHPGSLAFF

V: TRBV6-6
size: -
J: TRBJ1-4
D: -
DNA: TGTGCCACCGAGGAAGGGGGTGAAAAACTGTTTTTT
CDR3: CATEEGGEKLFF

V: TRBV5-1
size: few
J: TRBJ1-1
D: -
DNA: TGCGCCAGCAGCTGGACAGTAGGTGACGCTGAAGCTTTCTTT
CDR3: CASSWTVGDAEAFF

V: TRBV30
size: -
J: TRBJ1-3
D: -
DNA: TGTGCCTGGAGTGTACTGGGGTCCTTGGGAGCGGGAAACACCATATATTTT
CDR3: CAWSVLGSLGAGNTIYF

V: TRBV28
size: -
J: TRBJ2-2
D: TRBD2
DNA: TGTGCCAGCAGCAATAGCGGGGGAACCGGGGAGCTGTTTTTT
CDR3: CASSNSGGTGELFF

V: TRBV6-1
size: -
J: TRBJ2-3
D: TRBD2
DNA: TGTGCCAGCAACCCACTAGCGGGGGGATCAGATACGCAGTATTTT
CDR3: CASNPLAGGSDTQYF

V: TRBV19
size: -
J: TRBJ2-5
D: TRBD1
DNA: TGTGCCAGTAGGCAGGGGGCCAGCGTGGAAGAGACCCAGTACTTC
CDR3: CASRQGASVEETQYF

V: TRBV5-4
size: -
J: TRBJ2-1
D: TRBD1
DNA: TGTGCCAGCAGCGAGGACAGGGGAGGCGGCAATGAGCAGTTCTTC
CDR3: CASSEDRGGGNEQFF

V: TRBV11-2
size: -
J: TRBJ2-1
D: TRBD1
DNA: TGTGCCAGCAGCCCCAGGACAGGGGAATTCAGCTCCTACAATGAGCAGTTCTTC
CDR3: CASSPRTGEFSSYNEQFF

V: TRBV9
size: -
J: TRBJ1-1
D: -
DNA: TGTGCCAGCAGCCTGTCGGGATTCACTGAAGCTTTCTTT
CDR3: CASSLSGFTEAFF

V: TRBV27
size: -
J: TRBJ1-1
D: TRBD1
DNA: TGTGCCAGCAGTTTAGGGACAGGGTCCATTATCACTGAAGCTTTCTTT
CDR3: CASSLGTGSIITEAFF

V: TRBV30
size: -
J: TRBJ2-4
D: TRBD2
DNA: TGTGCCTGGAGTGGGGGACTAGCGGGGCGGGACATTCAGTACTTC
CDR3: CAWSGGLAGRDIQYF

V: TRBV6-6
size: few
J: TRBJ2-7
D: -
DNA: TGTGCCAGCGGGAAACAGGGACCCTCCTACGAGCAGTACTTC
CDR3: CASGKQGPSYEQYF

V: TRBV5-1
size: -
J: TRBJ2-3
D: TRBD1
DNA: TGCGCCAGCAGCTTGGTACCCCGGGGACAGGGGGCAGATACGCAGTATTTT
CDR3: CASSLVPRGQGADTQYF

V: TRBV5-4
size: once
J: TRBJ1-6
D: -
DNA: TGTGCCAGCAGCTCCGGACAGTATAATTCACCCCTCCACTTT
CDR3: CASSSGQYNSPLHF

V: TRBV4-3
size: few
J: TRBJ2-7
D: -
DNA: TGCGCCAGCAGCCAAGAATACAGCTCCTACGAGCAGTACTTC
CDR3: CASSQEYSSYEQYF

V: TRBV7-2
size: -
J: TRBJ2-1
D: TRBD2
DNA: TGTGCCAGCAGCCCCTCCTCGGCTAGCGGTAACAATGAGCAGTTCTTC
CDR3: CASSPSSASGNNEQFF

V: TRBV18
size: -
J: TRBJ2-2
D: TRBD1
DNA: TGTGCCAGCTCACCAGACGGGAGACAGGGGGCCGGGGAGCTGTTTTTT
CDR3: CASSPDGRQGAGELFF

V: TRBV27
size: -
J: TRBJ2-7
D: -
DNA: TGTGCCAGCAGTCCGGGACAAGTCGAGCAGTACTTC
CDR3: CASSPGQVEQYF

V: TRBV2
size: -
J: TRBJ1-1
D: -
DNA: TGTGCCAGCAGTGAAGCGGTCCGGGGAGGGGACACTGAAGCTTTCTTT
CDR3: CASSEAVRGGDTEAFF

V: TRBV6-5
size: -
J: TRBJ2-6
D: -
DNA: TGTGCCAGCAGTTACCTACCCCCTGGGGCCAACGTCCTGACTTTC
CDR3: CASSYLPPGANVLTF

V: TRBV5-1
size: -
J: TRBJ1-6
D: -
DNA: TGCGCCAGCAGATTGGACCCCGGGAGCTCCTATAATTCACCCCTCCACTTT
CDR3: CASRLDPGSSYNSPLHF

V: TRBV6-1
size: -
J: TRBJ1-2
D: -
DNA: TGTGCCAGCAGTGCTACAGGGTATGGCTACACCTTC
CDR3: CASSATGYGYTF

V: TRBV25-1
size: -
J: TRBJ1-6
D: -
DNA: TGTGCCAGCTCTCCTGCAGGAGGAGGTTCACCCCTCCACTTT
CDR3: CASSPAGGGSPLHF

V: TRBV9
size: -
J: TRBJ1-2
D: -
DNA: TGTGCCAGCAGCGTAGGGCCTAACTATGGCTACACCTTC
CDR3: CASSVGPNYGYTF

V: TRBV9
size: -
J: TRBJ1-3
D: -
DNA: TGTGCCAGCAGTACGGGAGACCCTGGAAACACCATATATTTT
CDR3: CASSTGDPGNTIYF

V: TRBV9
size: -
J: TRBJ2-4
D: -
DNA: TGTGCCAGCAGCGCGACAGGTTTGGACATTCAGTACTTC
CDR3: CASSATGLDIQYF

V: TRBV6-1
size: -
J: TRBJ1-1
D: TRBD1
DNA: TGTGCCAGCAGTGGCCCTGGGGACAGGGGGCTCAGCACTGAAGCTTTCTTT
CDR3: CASSGPGDRGLSTEAFF

V: TRBV6-1
size: -
J: TRBJ2-2
D: TRBD2
DNA: TGTGCCAGCAGTGGACTAGCGGGGAACACCGGGGAGCTGTTTTTT
CDR3: CASSGLAGNTGELFF

V: TRBV5-1
size: few
J: TRBJ1-2
D: TRBD1
DNA: TGCGCCAGCAGCTTGGTCACAGGGGACTATGGCTACACCTTC
CDR3: CASSLVTGDYGYTF

V: TRBV2
size: -
J: TRBJ1-4
D: -
DNA: TGTGCCAGCAGTGCTCGGAGGTTGTTGAGGACCGAAAAACTGTTTTTT
CDR3: CASSARRLLRTEKLFF

V: TRBV6-5
size: -
J: TRBJ2-1
D: -
DNA: TGTGCCGCTGGCCACAATGAGCAGTTCTTC
CDR3: CAAGHNEQFF